What follows describes a single T cell receptor beta chain. Its specificity is not known. This CDR3 has 16 residues. The junction had 11 bases not matched to a gene; V was cut back by 6 bases and J by 0 bases. Germline CDR1 and CDR2: DFQATT and SNEGSKA (reference sequence). MiXCR, applied by TCRdb to the reads, yields one record per CDR3 protein. The sample contains about 490,000 distinct CDR3 sequences, 11% of which appear only once. The data stem from a study of T cell repertoires in cytomegalovirus infection. Study information: Both CMV infection and a matching HLA type were indicated by public TCR beta signatures. Study-wide results and limits: Across the ex vivo response, the dominant clonotypes were HLA-C-restricted CMV-specific TCR beta clonotypes.

The chain combines TRBV20-1 with TRBJ2-1, with 7 bases that match TRBD2. The TCR sequence derives from a human donor in good health (CMV status not recorded). Some clones in this sample may be carry-over from other donors' samples. What was sequenced was PBMCs. The CDR3 sequence: CSAIQPIAGSYNEQFF. DNA for the CDR3: TGCAGTGCGATTCAACCTATAGCGGGCTCCTACAATGAGCAGTTCTTC.